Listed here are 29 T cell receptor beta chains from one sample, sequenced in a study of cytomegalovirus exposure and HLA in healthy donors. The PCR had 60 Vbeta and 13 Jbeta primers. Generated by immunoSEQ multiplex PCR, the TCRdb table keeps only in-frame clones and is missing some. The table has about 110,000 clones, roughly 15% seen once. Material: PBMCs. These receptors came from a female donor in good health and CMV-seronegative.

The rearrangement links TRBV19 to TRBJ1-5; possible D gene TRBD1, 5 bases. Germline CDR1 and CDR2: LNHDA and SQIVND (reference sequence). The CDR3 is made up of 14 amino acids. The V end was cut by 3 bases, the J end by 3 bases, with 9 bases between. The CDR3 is CASSITGDNQPQHF. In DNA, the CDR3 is TGTGCCAGTAGTATCACAGGAGACAATCAGCCCCAGCATTTT.

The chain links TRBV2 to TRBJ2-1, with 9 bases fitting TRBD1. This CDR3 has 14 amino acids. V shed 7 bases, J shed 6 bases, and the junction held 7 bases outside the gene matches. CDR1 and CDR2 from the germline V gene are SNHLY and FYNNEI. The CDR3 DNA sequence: TGTGCCAGCATTTCGGGACAGGGTATCAATGAGCAGTTCTTC. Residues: CASISGQGINEQFF.

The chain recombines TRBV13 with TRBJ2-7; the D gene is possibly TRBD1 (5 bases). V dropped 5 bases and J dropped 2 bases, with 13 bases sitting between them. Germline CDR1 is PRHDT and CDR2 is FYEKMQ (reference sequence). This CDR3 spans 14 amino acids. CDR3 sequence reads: CASSASTGPYEQYF. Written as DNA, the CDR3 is TGTGCCAGCAGCGCCTCTACAGGACCCTACGAGCAGTACTTC.

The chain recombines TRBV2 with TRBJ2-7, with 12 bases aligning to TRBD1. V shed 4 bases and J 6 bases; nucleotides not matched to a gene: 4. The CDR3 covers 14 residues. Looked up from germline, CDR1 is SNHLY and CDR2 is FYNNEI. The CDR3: CASSGGQGAGEQYF. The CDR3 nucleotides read TGTGCCAGCAGTGGGGGACAGGGGGCTGGCGAGCAGTACTTC.

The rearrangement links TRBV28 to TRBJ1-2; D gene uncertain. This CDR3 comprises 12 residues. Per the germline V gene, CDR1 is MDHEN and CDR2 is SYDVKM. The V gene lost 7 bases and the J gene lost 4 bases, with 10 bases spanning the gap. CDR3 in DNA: TGTGCCAGCAAGAGGGAATCCTATGGCTACACCTTC. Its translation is CASKRESYGYTF.

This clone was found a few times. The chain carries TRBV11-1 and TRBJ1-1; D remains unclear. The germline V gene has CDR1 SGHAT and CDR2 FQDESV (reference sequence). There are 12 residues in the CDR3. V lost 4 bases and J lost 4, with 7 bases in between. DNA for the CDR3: TGTGCCAGCAGCTCTTCTGTCACTGAAGCTTTCTTT. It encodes CASSSSVTEAFF.

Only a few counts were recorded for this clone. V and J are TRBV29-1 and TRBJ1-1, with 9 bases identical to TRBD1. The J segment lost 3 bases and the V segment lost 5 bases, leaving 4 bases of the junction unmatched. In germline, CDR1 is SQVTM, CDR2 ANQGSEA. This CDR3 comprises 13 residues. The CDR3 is CSVRTGADTEAFF. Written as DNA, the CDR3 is TGCAGCGTTAGGACAGGGGCGGACACTGAAGCTTTCTTT. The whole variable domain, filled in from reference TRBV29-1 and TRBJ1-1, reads SAVISQKPSRDICQRGTSLTIQCQVDSQVTMMFWYRQQPGQSLTLIATANQGSEATYESGFVIDKFPISRPNLTFSTLTVSNMSPEDSSIYLCSVRTGADTEAFFGQGTRLTVV.

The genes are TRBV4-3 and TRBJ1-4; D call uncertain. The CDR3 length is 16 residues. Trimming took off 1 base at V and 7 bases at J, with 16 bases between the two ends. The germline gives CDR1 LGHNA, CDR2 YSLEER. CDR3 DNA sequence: TGCGCCAGCAGCCAAGGTGGGAGCGGGGATAGTGAAAAACTGTTTTTT. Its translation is CASSQGGSGDSEKLFF.

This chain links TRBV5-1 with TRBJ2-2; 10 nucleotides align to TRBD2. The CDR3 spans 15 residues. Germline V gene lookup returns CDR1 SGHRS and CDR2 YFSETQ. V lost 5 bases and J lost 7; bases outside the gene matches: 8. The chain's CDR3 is CASRPAGGLDGELFF. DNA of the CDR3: TGCGCCAGCAGGCCAGCGGGGGGGCTGGACGGGGAGCTGTTTTTT.

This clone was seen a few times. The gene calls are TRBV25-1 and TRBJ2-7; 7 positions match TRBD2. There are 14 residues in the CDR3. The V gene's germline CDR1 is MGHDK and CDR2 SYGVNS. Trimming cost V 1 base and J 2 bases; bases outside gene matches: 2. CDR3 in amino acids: CASSEWGGTYEQYF. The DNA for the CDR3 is TGTGCCAGCAGTGAATGGGGGGGGACCTACGAGCAGTACTTC.

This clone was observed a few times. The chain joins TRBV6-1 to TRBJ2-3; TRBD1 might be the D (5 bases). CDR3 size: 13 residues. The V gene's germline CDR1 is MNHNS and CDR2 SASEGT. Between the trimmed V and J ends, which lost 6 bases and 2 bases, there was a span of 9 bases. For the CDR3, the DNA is TGTGCCAGCAGCAGACAGTACACAGATACGCAGTATTTT. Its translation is CASSRQYTDTQYF.

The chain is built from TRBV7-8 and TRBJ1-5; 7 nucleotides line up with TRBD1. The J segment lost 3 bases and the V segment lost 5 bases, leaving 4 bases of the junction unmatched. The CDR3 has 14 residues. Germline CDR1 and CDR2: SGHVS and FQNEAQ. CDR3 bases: TGTGCCAGCAGCCAGGGGGGAAACAATCAGCCCCAGCATTTT. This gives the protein CASSQGGNNQPQHF.

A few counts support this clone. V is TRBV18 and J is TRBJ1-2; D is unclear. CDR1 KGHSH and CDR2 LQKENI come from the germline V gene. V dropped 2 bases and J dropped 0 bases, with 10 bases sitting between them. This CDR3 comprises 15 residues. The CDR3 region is CASSPETGSNYGYTF. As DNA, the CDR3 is TGTGCCAGCTCACCAGAAACGGGGTCTAACTATGGCTACACCTTC.

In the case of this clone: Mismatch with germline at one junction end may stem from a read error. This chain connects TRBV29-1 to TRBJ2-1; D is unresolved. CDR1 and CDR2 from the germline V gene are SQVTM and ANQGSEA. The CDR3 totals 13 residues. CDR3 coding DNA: TGCAGCGCTGAATCTTACTCCTACAATGAGCAGTTCTTC. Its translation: CSAESYSYNEQFF.

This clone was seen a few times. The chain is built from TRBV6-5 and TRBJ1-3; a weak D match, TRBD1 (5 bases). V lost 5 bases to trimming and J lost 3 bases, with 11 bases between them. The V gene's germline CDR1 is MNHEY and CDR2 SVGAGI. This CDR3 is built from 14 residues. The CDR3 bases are TGTGCCAGCAGTCGGCTAGGGGTTGGAAACACCATATATTTT. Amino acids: CASSRLGVGNTIYF.

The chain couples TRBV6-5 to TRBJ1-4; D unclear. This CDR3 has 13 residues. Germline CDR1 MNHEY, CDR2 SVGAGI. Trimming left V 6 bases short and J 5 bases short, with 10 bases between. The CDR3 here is CASRWTENEKLFF. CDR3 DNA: TGTGCCAGCAGATGGACTGAAAATGAAAAACTGTTTTTT.

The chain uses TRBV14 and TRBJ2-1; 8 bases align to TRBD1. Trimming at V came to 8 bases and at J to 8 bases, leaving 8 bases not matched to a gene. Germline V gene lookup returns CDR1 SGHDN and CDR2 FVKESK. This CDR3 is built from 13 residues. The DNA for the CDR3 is TGTGCCAGCCAAAGACAGGGGATAGATGAGCAGTTCTTC. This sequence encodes CASQRQGIDEQFF.

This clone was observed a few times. The CDR3 nucleotides read TGTGCCAGCAGCACCTGGGACGGGACAGGGATAATTTACGAGCAGTACTTC. Residues: CASSTWDGTGIIYEQYF. This chain connects TRBV7-9 to TRBJ2-7; 9 positions agree with TRBD1. Germline lookup yields CDR1 SEHNR and CDR2 FQNEAQ (reference sequence). The CDR3 runs to 17 residues. V lost 5 bases and J lost 4; bases outside the gene matches: 15.

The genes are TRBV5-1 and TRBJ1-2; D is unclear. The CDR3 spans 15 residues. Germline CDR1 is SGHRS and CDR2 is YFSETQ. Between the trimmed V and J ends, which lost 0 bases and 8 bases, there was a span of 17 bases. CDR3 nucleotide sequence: TGCGCCAGCAGCTTGGGGAAGAGGGCCGAGAAGGGCTACACCTTC. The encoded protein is CASSLGKRAEKGYTF. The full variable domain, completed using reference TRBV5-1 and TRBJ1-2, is KAGVTQTPRYLIKTRGQQVTLSCSPISGHRSVSWYQQTPGQGLQFLFEYFSETQRNKGNFPGRFSGRQFSNSRSEMNVSTLELGDSALYLCASSLGKRAEKGYTFGSGTRLTVV.

The CDR3 spells CASSFGLAQETQYF. For the CDR3, the DNA is TGTGCCAGCAGCTTTGGACTAGCACAAGAGACCCAGTACTTC. The V gene is TRBV5-6, the J gene TRBJ2-5; 8 bases map to TRBD2. With 2 bases clipped from V and 2 bases from J, the junction kept 2 bases outside the gene matches. Germline CDR1 reads SGHDT; CDR2 reads YYEEEE. The CDR3 totals 14 residues.

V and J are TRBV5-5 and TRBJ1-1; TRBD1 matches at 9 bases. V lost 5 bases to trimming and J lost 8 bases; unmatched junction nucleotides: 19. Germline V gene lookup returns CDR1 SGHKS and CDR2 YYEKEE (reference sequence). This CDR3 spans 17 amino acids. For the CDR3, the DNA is TGTGCCAGCAGTTCTCACAGGGGGCTCCCTTGGAGACCGGAAGCTTTCTTT. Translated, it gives CASSSHRGLPWRPEAFF.

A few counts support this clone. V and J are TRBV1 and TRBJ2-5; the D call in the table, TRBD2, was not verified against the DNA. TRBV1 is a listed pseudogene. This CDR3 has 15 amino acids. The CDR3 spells CTSSQSGGTQETQYF. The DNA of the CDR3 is TGCACCAGCAGCCAGAGCGGAGGGACCCAAGAGACCCAGTACTTC.

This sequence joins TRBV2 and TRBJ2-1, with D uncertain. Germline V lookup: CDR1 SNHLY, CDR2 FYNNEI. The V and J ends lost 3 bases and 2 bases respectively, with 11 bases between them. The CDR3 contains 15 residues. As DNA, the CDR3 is TGTGCCAGCAGTGAGAGTGGTGCCACCTACAATGAGCAGTTCTTC. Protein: CASSESGATYNEQFF. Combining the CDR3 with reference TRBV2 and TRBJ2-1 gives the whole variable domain EPEVTQTPSHQVTQMGQEVILRCVPISNHLYFYWYRQILGQKVEFLVSFYNNEISEKSEIFDDQFSVERPDGSNFTLKIRSTKLEDSAMYFCASSESGATYNEQFFGPGTRLTVL.

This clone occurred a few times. The CDR3 DNA sequence: TGCAGCGGACAGACAGGGGGAAAAACTGAAGCTTTCTTT. It encodes CSGQTGGKTEAFF. J is TRBJ1-1 and V is TRBV29-1, with 9 bases identical to TRBD1. From germline, CDR1 is SQVTM and CDR2 ANQGSEA. The CDR3 runs 13 residues. V trimming: 7 bases; J trimming: 5 bases; junction bases outside the gene matches: 8.

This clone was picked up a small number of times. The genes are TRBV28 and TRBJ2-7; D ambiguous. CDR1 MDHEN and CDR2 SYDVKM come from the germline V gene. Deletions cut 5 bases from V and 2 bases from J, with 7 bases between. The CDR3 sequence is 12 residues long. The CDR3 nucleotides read TGTGCCAGCAGTATCGGTACCTACGAGCAGTACTTC. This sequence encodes CASSIGTYEQYF. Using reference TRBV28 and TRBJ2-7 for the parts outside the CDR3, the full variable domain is DVKVTQSSRYLVKRTGEKVFLECVQDMDHENMFWYRQDPGLGLRLIYFSYDVKMKEKGDIPEGYSVSREKKERFSLILESASTNQTSMYLCASSIGTYEQYFGPGTRLTVT.

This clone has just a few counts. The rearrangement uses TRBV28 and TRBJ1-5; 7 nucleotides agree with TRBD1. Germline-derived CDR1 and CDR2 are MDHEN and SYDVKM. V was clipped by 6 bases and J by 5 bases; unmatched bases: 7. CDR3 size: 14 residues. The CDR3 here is CASSKTGIHQPQHF. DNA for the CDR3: TGTGCCAGCAGCAAGACAGGGATTCATCAGCCCCAGCATTTT. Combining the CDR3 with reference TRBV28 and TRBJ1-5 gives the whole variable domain DVKVTQSSRYLVKRTGEKVFLECVQDMDHENMFWYRQDPGLGLRLIYFSYDVKMKEKGDIPEGYSVSREKKERFSLILESASTNQTSMYLCASSKTGIHQPQHFGDGTRLSIL.

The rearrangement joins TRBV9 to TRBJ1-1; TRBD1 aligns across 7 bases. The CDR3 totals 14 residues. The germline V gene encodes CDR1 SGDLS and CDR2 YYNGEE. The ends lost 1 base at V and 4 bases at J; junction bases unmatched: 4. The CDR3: CASSVSAGGTEAFF. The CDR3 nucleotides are TGTGCCAGCAGCGTATCGGCAGGGGGCACTGAAGCTTTCTTT.

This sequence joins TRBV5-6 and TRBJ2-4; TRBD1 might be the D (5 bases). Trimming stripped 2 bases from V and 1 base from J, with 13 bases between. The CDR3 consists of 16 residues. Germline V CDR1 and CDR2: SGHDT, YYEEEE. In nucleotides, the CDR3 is TGTGCCAGCAGCTTAGTTGGGGCTTGGGCCAAAAACATTCAGTACTTC. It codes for CASSLVGAWAKNIQYF.

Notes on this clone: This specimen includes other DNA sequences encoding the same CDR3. CDR3 protein: CASSRQGTEAFF. CDR3 DNA sequence: TGTGCCAGCAGCCGACAGGGTACTGAAGCTTTCTTT. This chain joins TRBV6-5 and TRBJ1-1; TRBD1 matches 7 bases. Trimming took 6 bases from V and 5 from J; bases not matched to a gene: 3. This CDR3 region has 12 residues. CDR1 is MNHEY and CDR2 is SVGAGI in the germline V gene.